Shown below are 14 T cell receptor beta chains from a single sample sequenced in a study of chemoradiotherapy in HPV16-positive cancers. The assay was immunoSEQ multiplex PCR, and TCRdb's table has in-frame clones only and misses some. Of about 7,300 clones listed, approximately 90% are singletons. The source was blood, collected from a patient who underwent chemoradiotherapy. These receptors all stem from a human donor with HPV-associated anogenital cancer.

The chain has TRBV6-5 and TRBJ2-7, with TRBD2 matching over 9 bases. Germline lookup yields CDR1 MNHEY and CDR2 SVGAGI. This CDR3 contains 13 residues. The V segment lost 10 bases and the J segment 2 bases; nucleotides outside the gene matches: 6. This CDR3 is CAITRGGAYEQYF. The DNA for the CDR3 is TGTGCCATCACGCGGGGGGGTGCCTACGAGCAGTACTTC.

This clone was seen just once. V is TRBV6-5 and J is TRBJ1-2; unclear D gene. Trimming cost V 3 bases and J 0 bases, with 8 bases left between them. CDR3 length: 14 amino acids. In germline, CDR1 is MNHEY, CDR2 SVGAGI. CDR3 nucleotide sequence: TGTGCCAGCAGTTATAGCGAGGCTAACTATGGCTACACCTTC. Residues: CASSYSEANYGYTF.

This clone was detected only once. This chain links TRBV5-1 with TRBJ2-2; D possibly uses TRBD1 or TRBD2 (6 bases each). From germline, CDR1 is SGHRS and CDR2 YFSETQ. This CDR3 spans 16 amino acids. V was clipped by 2 bases and J by 2 bases, with 13 bases between them. CDR3 loop: CASSFRGASNTGELFF. The CDR3 DNA is TGCGCCAGCAGCTTTAGGGGGGCCTCAAACACCGGGGAGCTGTTTTTT. The entire variable domain, with the rest obtained from reference TRBV5-1 and TRBJ2-2, is as follows: KAGVTQTPRYLIKTRGQQVTLSCSPISGHRSVSWYQQTPGQGLQFLFEYFSETQRNKGNFPGRFSGRQFSNSRSEMNVSTLELGDSALYLCASSFRGASNTGELFFGEGSRLTVL.

The gene calls are TRBV30 and TRBJ2-1; 10 nucleotides line up with TRBD1. CDR3 length: 13 residues. Germline lookup yields CDR1 GTSNPN and CDR2 SVGIG (reference sequence). V dropped 3 bases and J dropped 8; count of bases not matched to a gene: 4. The CDR3 region is CAWRRQGADEQFF. The CDR3 bases are TGTGCCTGGAGGAGACAGGGGGCCGATGAGCAGTTCTTC.

On this clone itself: A much larger clone differs by one base, so this may be a read error. V and J are TRBV6-4 and TRBJ2-7; no firm D call. Trimming pared 4 bases from V and 7 bases from J, leaving 2 bases between. CDR3 length equals 9 residues. CDR1 is MRHNA, CDR2 SNTAGT, per germline. In DNA form, the CDR3 reads TGTGCCAGCAGTGTAGAGCAGTACTTC. Translated, it gives CASSVEQYF.

The V call is TRBV2, the J call TRBJ2-1; maybe TRBD1 (6 bases). Germline CDR1 reads SNHLY; CDR2 reads FYNNEI. This CDR3 has 14 amino acids. V was clipped by 7 bases and J by 4 bases, with 14 bases between them. The CDR3 coding sequence is TGTGCCAGCAACCAGCAACAGGGTTACAATGAGCAGTTCTTC. Translation: CASNQQQGYNEQFF.

V gene TRBV30 combines with J gene TRBJ2-2; the D gene is possibly TRBD2 (7 bases). The CDR3 is 15 residues long. The germline V and J ends were trimmed by 4 bases and 6 bases, with 18 bases remaining between them. Germline V gives CDR1 GTSNPN, CDR2 SVGIG (reference sequence). The CDR3 here is CAWKLGAGGPGELFF. The CDR3, as DNA: TGTGCCTGGAAATTGGGCGCCGGGGGGCCCGGGGAGCTGTTTTTT.

This rearrangement joins TRBV29-1 to TRBJ2-1; 10 bases align to TRBD2. V was pared by 4 bases and J by 4 bases, with 4 bases of the junction left unmatched. CDR1 is SQVTM, CDR2 ANQGSEA, per germline. This CDR3 has 14 residues. DNA for the CDR3: TGCAGCGTTGGGATTAGCGGGGGGTACAATGAGCAGTTCTTC. Amino acids: CSVGISGGYNEQFF.

This chain joins TRBV14 and TRBJ1-6; D remains unclear. Germline V lookup: CDR1 SGHDN, CDR2 FVKESK. V was pared by 1 base and J by 6 bases, with 16 bases between. This CDR3 spans 17 amino acids. The CDR3 DNA sequence: TGTGCCAGCAGCCAAGGACTGATGGGGAGGCGTAATTCACCCCTCCACTTT. It encodes CASSQGLMGRRNSPLHF.

This chain joins TRBV9 and TRBJ2-3; D is possibly TRBD2 (6 bases). Germline lookup yields CDR1 SGDLS and CDR2 YYNGEE. The V end was cut by 6 bases, the J end by 5 bases, with 19 bases between. CDR3 length: 15 residues. The chain's CDR3 is CASTHSGTTVDTQYF. CDR3 nucleotides: TGTGCCAGCACCCATAGCGGCACTACGGTAGATACGCAGTATTTT.

For this clone: One end of the junction is discordant with germline, which a read error may explain. This chain's CDR3 is CASSLDRLTDTQYF. CDR3 in DNA: TGCGCCAGCAGTTTGGACAGATTAACAGATACGCAGTATTTT. This chain joins TRBV5-1 and TRBJ2-3; tentative D call: TRBD1 (6 bases). The CDR3 contains 14 residues. Germline CDR1 is SGHRS and CDR2 is YFSETQ.

V and J are TRBV5-5 and TRBJ1-1; TRBD1 might be the D (6 bases). V lost 4 bases and J lost 3, with 13 bases in between. Per the germline V gene, CDR1 is SGHKS and CDR2 is YYEKEE (reference sequence). The CDR3 loop spans 14 amino acids. DNA for the CDR3: TGTGCCAGCAGCGGGGGCCCCGGGGACACTGAAGCTTTCTTT. Translation gives CASSGGPGDTEAFF.

The CDR3 nucleotides read TGTGCCAGCAGCTTAGACGGGGCTGAATTTGGCATTGGGCAGTTCTTC. Protein sequence: CASSLDGAEFGIGQFF. This chain links TRBV7-8 with TRBJ2-1; perhaps D is TRBD1 or TRBD2 (5 bases each). The CDR3 runs 16 residues. Trimming took off 1 base at V and 12 bases at J, with 22 bases between the two ends. Germline CDR1 reads SGHVS; CDR2 reads FQNEAQ.

The table lists this clone with a few counts. J is TRBJ1-3 and V is TRBV18; the D gene is possibly TRBD1 (6 bases). The V end lost 1 base, the J end lost 3 bases, and 7 bases lay between the germline ends. The length of the CDR3 is 14 residues. Germline V gives CDR1 KGHSH, CDR2 LQKENI. CDR3 sequence reads: CASSPQGVGNTIYF. CDR3 sequence (DNA): TGTGCCAGCTCACCACAGGGGGTTGGAAACACCATATATTTT.